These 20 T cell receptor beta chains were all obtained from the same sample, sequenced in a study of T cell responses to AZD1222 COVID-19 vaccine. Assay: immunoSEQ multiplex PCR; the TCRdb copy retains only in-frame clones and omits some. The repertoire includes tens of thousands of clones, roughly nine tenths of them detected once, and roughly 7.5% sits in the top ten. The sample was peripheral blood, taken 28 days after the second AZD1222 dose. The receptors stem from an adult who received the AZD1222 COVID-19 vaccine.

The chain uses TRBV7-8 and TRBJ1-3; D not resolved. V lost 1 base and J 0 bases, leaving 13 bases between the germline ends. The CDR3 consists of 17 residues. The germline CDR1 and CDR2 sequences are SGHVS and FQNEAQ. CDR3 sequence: CASSLGVSGYSGNTIYF. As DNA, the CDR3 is TGTGCCAGCAGCTTAGGGGTCAGCGGATACTCTGGAAACACCATATATTTT. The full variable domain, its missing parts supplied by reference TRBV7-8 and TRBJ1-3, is GAGVSQSPRYKVAKRGQDVALRCDPISGHVSLFWYQQALGQGPEFLTYFQNEAQLDKSGLPSDRFFAERPEGSVSTLKIQRTQQEDSAVYLCASSLGVSGYSGNTIYFGEGSWLTVV.

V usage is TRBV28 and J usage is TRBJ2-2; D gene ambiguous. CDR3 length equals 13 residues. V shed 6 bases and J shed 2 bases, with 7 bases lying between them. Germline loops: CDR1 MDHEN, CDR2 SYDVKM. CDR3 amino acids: CASRAPNTGELFF. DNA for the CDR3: TGTGCCAGCAGGGCGCCAAACACCGGGGAGCTGTTTTTT.

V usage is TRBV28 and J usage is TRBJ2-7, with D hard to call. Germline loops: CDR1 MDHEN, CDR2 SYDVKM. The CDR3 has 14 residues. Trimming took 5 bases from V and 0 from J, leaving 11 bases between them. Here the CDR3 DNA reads TGTGCCAGCAGTATAGAGGACGGCTCCTACGAGCAGTACTTC. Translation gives CASSIEDGSYEQYF. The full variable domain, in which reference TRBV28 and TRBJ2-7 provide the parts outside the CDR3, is DVKVTQSSRYLVKRTGEKVFLECVQDMDHENMFWYRQDPGLGLRLIYFSYDVKMKEKGDIPEGYSVSREKKERFSLILESASTNQTSMYLCASSIEDGSYEQYFGPGTRLTVT.

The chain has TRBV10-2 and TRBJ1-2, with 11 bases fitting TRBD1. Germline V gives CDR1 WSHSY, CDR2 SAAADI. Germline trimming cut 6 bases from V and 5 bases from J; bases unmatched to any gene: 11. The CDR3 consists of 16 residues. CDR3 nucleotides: TGCGCCAGCAGGTTGGGACAGGGGGTCCCTCGATATGGCTACACCTTC. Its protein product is CASRLGQGVPRYGYTF.

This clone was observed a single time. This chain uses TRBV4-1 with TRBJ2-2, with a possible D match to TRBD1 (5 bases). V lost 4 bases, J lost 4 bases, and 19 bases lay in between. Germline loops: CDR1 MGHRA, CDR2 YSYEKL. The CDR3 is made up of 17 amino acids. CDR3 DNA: TGCGCCAGCAGCCGGAAAGGACAAGGGGCCGGCACCGGGGAGCTGTTTTTT. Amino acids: CASSRKGQGAGTGELFF.

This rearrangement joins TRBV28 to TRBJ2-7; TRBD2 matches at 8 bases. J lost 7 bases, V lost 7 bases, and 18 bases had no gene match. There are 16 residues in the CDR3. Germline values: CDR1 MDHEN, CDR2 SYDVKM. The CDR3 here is CASIPGGAGGPREQYF. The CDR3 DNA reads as TGTGCCAGCATCCCGGGTGGGGCGGGAGGCCCAAGGGAGCAGTACTTC.

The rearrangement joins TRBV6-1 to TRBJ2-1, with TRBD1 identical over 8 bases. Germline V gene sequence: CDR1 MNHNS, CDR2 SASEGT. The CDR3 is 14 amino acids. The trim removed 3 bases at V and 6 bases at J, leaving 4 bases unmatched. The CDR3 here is CASSDMDRANEQFF. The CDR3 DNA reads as TGTGCCAGCAGTGATATGGACAGGGCCAATGAGCAGTTCTTC.

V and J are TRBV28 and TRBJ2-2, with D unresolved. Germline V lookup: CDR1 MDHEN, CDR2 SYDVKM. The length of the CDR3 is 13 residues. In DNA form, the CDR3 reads TGTGCTCTGGCAGGAACGAACACCGGGGAGCTGTTTTTT. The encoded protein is CALAGTNTGELFF. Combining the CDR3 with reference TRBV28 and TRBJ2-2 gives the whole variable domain DVKVTQSSRYLVKRTGEKVFLECVQDMDHENMFWYRQDPGLGLRLIYFSYDVKMKEKGDIPEGYSVSREKKERFSLILESASTNQTSMYLCALAGTNTGELFFGEGSRLTVL.

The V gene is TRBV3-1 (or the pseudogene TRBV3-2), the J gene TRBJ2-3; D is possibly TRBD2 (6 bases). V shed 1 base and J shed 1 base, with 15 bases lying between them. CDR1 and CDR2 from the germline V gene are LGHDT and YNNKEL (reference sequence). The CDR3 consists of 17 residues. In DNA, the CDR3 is TGTGCCAGCAGCCAAGCTCGCGGGAACCCCCGCACAGATACGCAGTATTTT. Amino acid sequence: CASSQARGNPRTDTQYF.

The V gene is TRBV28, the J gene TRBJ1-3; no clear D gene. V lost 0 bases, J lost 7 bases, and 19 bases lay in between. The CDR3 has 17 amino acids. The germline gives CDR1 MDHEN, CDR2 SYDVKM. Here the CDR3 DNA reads TGTGCCAGCAGTTTATGGGGTCCCCTAGTAGACAAGAACACCATATATTTT. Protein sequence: CASSLWGPLVDKNTIYF. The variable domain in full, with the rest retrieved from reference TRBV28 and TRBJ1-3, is DVKVTQSSRYLVKRTGEKVFLECVQDMDHENMFWYRQDPGLGLRLIYFSYDVKMKEKGDIPEGYSVSREKKERFSLILESASTNQTSMYLCASSLWGPLVDKNTIYFGEGSWLTVV.

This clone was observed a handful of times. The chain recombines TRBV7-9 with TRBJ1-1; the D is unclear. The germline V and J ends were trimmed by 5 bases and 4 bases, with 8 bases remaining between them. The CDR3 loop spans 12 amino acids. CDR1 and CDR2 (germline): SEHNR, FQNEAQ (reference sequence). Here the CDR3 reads CASSLAATEAFF. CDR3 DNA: TGTGCCAGCAGCCTTGCCGCCACTGAAGCTTTCTTT.

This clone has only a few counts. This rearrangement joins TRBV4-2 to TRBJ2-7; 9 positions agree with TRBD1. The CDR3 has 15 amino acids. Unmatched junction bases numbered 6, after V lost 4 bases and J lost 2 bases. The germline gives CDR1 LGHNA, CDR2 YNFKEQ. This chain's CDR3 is CASSPPGQGTYEQYF. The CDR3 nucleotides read TGTGCCAGCAGCCCACCGGGACAGGGAACCTACGAGCAGTACTTC.

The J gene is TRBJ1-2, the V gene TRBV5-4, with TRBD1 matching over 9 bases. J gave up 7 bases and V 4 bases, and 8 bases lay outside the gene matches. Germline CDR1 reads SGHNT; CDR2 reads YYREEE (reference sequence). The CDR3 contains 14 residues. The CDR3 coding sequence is TGTGCCAGCAGCCAGGGACAGGGTGATGGTGGCTACACCTTC. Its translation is CASSQGQGDGGYTF.

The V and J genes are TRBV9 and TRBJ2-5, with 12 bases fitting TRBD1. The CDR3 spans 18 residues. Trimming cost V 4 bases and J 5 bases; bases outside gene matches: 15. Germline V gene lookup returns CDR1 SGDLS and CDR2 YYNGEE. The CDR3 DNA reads TGTGCCAGCAGCACGGACCTCGGGACAGGGGGCGTGAGGGAGACCCAGTACTTC. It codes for CASSTDLGTGGVRETQYF.

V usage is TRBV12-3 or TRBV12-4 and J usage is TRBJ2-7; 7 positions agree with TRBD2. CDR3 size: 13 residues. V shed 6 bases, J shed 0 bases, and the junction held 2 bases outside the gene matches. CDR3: CASSGGSSYEQYF. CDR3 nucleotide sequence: TGTGCCAGCAGCGGGGGGAGCTCCTACGAGCAGTACTTC.

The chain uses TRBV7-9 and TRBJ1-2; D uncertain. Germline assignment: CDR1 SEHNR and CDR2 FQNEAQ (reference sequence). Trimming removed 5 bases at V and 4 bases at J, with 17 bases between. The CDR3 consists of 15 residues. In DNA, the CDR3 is TGTGCCAGCAGCCCCCCCCAGCCAGAGTCCTATGGCTACACCTTC. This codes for CASSPPQPESYGYTF.

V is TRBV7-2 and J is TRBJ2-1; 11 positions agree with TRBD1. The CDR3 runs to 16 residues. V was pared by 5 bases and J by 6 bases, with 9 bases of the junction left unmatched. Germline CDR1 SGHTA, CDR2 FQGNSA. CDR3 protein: CASSTTSGTGGNEQFF. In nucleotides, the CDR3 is TGTGCCAGCAGCACGACTTCCGGGACAGGGGGCAATGAGCAGTTCTTC.

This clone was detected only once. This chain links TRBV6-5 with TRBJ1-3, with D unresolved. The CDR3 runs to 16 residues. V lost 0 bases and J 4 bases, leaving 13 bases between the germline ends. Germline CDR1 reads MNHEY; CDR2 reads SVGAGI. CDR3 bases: TGTGCCAGCAGTTACTCTTGGTCACCGGCGGGAAACACCATATATTTT. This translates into CASSYSWSPAGNTIYF.

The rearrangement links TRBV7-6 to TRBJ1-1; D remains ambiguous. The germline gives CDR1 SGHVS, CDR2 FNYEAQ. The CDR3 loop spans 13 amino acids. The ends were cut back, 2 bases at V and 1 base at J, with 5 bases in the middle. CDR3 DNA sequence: TGTGCCAGCAGCTTATCCAGGAACACTGAAGCTTTCTTT. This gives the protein CASSLSRNTEAFF.

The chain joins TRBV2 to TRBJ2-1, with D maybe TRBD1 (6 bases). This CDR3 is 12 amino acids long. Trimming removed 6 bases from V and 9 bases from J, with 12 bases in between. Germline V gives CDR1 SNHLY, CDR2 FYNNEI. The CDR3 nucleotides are TGTGCCAGCAGGGACAGCGGCGGTGAGCAGTTCTTC. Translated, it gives CASRDSGGEQFF.